Below are 6 T cell receptor beta chains sequenced from a single sample in a study of CD8 T cells in ankylosing spondylitis (dated by TCRdb to 2017 to 2019). These receptors lack a known antigen. Preparation of the library involved 5' RACE. Sequenced on an Illumina HiSeq 2500. The public sequencing data were trimmed at Q25 with fastp and processed into clonotypes with MiXCR by TCRdb, which kept only in-frame beta chains. Records with the same CDR3 protein are collapsed into one entry carrying the most frequent genes and DNA. This sample holds 700,000 or so distinct CDR3 sequences; around 20% were observed only once. Of the sample, around a fifth falls within the top ten clones. Broader findings and caveats from the paper: Blood from ankylosing spondylitis patients appeared to be characterized by a TCR beta motif made up of under ten highly homologous amino acid variants.

Input material: blood, either unsorted or a sorted T cell fraction (not recorded which). The receptors were gathered from a male donor with ankylosing spondylitis.

This clonotype was detected only a few times. This chain uses TRBV12-3 or TRBV12-4 with TRBJ2-7; tentatively, D is TRBD1 (5 bases). The V gene lost 1 base and the J gene lost 3 bases, with 13 bases spanning the gap. This CDR3 comprises 15 residues. This CDR3 is CASSLGSVGHYEQYF. In DNA, the CDR3 is TGTGCCAGCAGTTTAGGGTCGGTGGGGCACTACGAGCAGTACTTC.

In this sample, this clonotype turned up many times. This chain joins TRBV12-3 or TRBV12-4 and TRBJ2-7; unclear D gene. There are 14 residues in the CDR3. V was cut by 5 bases and J by 3 bases, with 14 bases left in between. CDR3 sequence (DNA): TGTGCCAGCAGTCCCCCGGGCAACCGCTACGAGCAGTACTTC. Translated: CASSPPGNRYEQYF.

The sample holds a few counts of this clonotype. The chain links TRBV27 to TRBJ1-2; D might be TRBD1 (5 bases). V gave up 5 bases and J gave up 1 base, with 11 bases separating them. This CDR3 is 14 amino acids long. Germline CDR1 is MNHEY and CDR2 is SMNVEV (reference sequence). CDR3 sequence: CASSPTAFNYGYTF. The DNA for the CDR3 is TGTGCCAGCAGTCCGACAGCCTTTAACTATGGCTACACCTTC.

This clonotype was seen a handful of times. The V call is TRBV2, the J call TRBJ1-2; 8 bases are a match to TRBD1. The CDR3 is 13 amino acids. J gave up 6 bases and V 6 bases, and 6 bases lay outside the gene matches. Germline loops: CDR1 SNHLY, CDR2 FYNNEI. The CDR3 DNA is TGTGCCAGCAGATACAGGGGGGGGGATGGCTACACCTTC. It yields the protein CASRYRGGDGYTF.

The CDR3 region is CASSFRDGISYEQYF. The DNA of the CDR3 is TGTGCCAGCAGTTTTCGAGACGGCATATCCTACGAGCAGTACTTC. This chain joins TRBV12-3 or TRBV12-4 and TRBJ2-7; D is undetermined. V gave up 3 bases and J gave up 1 base, with 13 bases separating them. This CDR3 is 15 amino acids long.

This clonotype was seen ten or more times. The chain links TRBV29-1 to TRBJ2-1, with 8 nucleotides matching TRBD2. V dropped 6 bases and J dropped 0; count of bases not matched to a gene: 10. The CDR3 runs 16 residues. In germline, CDR1 is SQVTM, CDR2 ANQGSEA. DNA of the CDR3: TGCAGCGTCGCGGGGGGAGGAGGCAGCTCCTACAATGAGCAGTTCTTC. It yields the protein CSVAGGGGSSYNEQFF.